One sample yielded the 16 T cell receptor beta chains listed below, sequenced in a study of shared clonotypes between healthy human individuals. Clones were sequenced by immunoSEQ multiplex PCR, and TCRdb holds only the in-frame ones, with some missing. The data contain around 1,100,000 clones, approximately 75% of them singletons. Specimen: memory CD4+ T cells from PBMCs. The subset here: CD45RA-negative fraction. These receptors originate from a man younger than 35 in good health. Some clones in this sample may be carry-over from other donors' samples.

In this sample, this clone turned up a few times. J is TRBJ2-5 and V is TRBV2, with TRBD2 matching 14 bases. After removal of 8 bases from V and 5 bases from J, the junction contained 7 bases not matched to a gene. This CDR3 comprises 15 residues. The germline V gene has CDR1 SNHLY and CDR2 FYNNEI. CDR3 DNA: TGTGCCAGCTTCCCCGGGACTAGCGGGAGCGAGACCCAGTACTTC. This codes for CASFPGTSGSETQYF. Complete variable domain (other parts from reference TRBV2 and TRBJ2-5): EPEVTQTPSHQVTQMGQEVILRCVPISNHLYFYWYRQILGQKVEFLVSFYNNEISEKSEIFDDQFSVERPDGSNFTLKIRSTKLEDSAMYFCASFPGTSGSETQYFGPGTRLLVL.

The DNA for the CDR3 is TGTGCCAGCAGTGAGGGGGGCCTTGAAGCTTTCTTT. This codes for CASSEGGLEAFF. V is TRBV2 and J is TRBJ1-1, with D possibly matching TRBD1 (6 bases). Germline V gene sequence: CDR1 SNHLY, CDR2 FYNNEI. This CDR3 spans 12 amino acids. V lost 3 bases to trimming and J lost 7 bases, with 9 bases between them. Based on the CDR3 plus reference TRBV2 and TRBJ1-1, the full variable domain is EPEVTQTPSHQVTQMGQEVILRCVPISNHLYFYWYRQILGQKVEFLVSFYNNEISEKSEIFDDQFSVERPDGSNFTLKIRSTKLEDSAMYFCASSEGGLEAFFGQGTRLTVV.

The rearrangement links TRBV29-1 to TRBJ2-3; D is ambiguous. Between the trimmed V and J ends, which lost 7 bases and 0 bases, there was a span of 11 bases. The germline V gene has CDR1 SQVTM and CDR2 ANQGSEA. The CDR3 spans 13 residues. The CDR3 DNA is TGCAGCGCCCCGGTCGGAAGCACAGATACGCAGTATTTT. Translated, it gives CSAPVGSTDTQYF.

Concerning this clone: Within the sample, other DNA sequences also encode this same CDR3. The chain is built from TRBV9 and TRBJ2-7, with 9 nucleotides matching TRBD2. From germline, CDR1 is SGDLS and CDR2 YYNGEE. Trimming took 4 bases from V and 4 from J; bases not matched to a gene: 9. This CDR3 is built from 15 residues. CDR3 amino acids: CASSPRGSGSYEQYF. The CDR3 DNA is TGTGCCAGCAGCCCCCGGGGTAGCGGGAGTTACGAGCAGTACTTC. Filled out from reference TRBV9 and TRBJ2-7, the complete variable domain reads DSGVTQTPKHLITATGQRVTLRCSPRSGDLSVYWYQQSLDQGLQFLIQYYNGEERAKGNILERFSAQQFPDLHSELNLSSLELGDSALYFCASSPRGSGSYEQYFGPGTRLTVT.

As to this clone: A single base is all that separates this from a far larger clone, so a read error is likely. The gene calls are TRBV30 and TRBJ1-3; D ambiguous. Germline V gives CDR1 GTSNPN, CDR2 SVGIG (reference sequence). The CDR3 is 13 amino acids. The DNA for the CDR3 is TGTGCCTGCCACCGCGGTTCTGGAAACACCATGTATTTT. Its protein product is CACHRGSGNTMYF.

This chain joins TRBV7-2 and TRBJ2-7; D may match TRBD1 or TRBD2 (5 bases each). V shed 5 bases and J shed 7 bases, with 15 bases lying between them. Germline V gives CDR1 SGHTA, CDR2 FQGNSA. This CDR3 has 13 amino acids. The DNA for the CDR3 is TGTGCCAGCAGCACGGGACCCGCCATGGAGCAGTACTTC. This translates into CASSTGPAMEQYF.

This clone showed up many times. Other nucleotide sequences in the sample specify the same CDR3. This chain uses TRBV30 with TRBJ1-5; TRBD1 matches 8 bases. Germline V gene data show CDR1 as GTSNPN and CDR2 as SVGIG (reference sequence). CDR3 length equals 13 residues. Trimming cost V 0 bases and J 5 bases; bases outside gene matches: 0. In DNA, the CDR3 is TGTGCCTGGAGTGTACAGGGGGATCAGCCCCAGCATTTT. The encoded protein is CAWSVQGDQPQHF.

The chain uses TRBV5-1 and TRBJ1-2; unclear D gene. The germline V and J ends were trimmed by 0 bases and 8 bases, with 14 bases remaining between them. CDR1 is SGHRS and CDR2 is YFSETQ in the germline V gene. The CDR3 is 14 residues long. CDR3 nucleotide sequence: TGCGCCAGCAGCTTGGATCGGGGAGCGGAAGGCTACACCTTC. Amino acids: CASSLDRGAEGYTF.

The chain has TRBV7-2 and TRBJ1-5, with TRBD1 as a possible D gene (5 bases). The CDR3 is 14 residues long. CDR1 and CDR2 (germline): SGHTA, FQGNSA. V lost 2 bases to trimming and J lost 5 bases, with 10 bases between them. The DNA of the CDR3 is TGTGCCAGCAGCTTAAACGGGGCGTATCAGCCCCAGCATTTT. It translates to CASSLNGAYQPQHF.

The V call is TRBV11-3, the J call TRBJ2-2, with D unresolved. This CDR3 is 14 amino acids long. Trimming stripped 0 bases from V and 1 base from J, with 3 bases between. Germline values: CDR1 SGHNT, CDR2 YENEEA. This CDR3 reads CASSLEGNTGELFF. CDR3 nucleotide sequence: TGTGCCAGCAGCTTAGAGGGGAACACCGGGGAGCTGTTTTTT.

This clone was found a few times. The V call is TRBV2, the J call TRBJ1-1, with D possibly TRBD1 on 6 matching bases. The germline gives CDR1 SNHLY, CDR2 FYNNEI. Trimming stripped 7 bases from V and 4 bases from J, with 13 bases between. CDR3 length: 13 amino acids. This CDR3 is CASTGQKGTEAFF. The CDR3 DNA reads TGTGCCAGCACGGGACAAAAGGGCACTGAAGCTTTCTTT.

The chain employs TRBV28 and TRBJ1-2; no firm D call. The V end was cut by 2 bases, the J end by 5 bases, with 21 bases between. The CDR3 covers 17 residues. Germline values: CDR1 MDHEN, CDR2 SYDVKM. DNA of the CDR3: TGTGCCAGCAGTTTAGAAGTGAGGGTGGAGAGTTCTTATGGCTACACCTTC. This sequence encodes CASSLEVRVESSYGYTF.

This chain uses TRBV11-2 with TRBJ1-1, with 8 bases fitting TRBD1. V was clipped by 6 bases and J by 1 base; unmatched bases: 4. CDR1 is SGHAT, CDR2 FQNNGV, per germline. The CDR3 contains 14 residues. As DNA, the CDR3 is TGTGCCAGCAGTTGGGACAGGTCGAACACTGAAGCTTTCTTT. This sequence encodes CASSWDRSNTEAFF. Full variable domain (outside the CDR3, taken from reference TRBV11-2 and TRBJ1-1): EAGVAQSPRYKIIEKRQSVAFWCNPISGHATLYWYQQILGQGPKLLIQFQNNGVVDDSQLPKDRFSAERLKGVDSTLKIQPAKLEDSAVYLCASSWDRSNTEAFFGQGTRLTVV.

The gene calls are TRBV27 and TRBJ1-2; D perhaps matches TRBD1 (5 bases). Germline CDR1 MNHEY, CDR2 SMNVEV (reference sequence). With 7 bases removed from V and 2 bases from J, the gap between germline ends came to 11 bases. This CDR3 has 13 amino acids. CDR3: CASTGTGNYGYTF. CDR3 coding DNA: TGTGCCAGCACTGGGACGGGAAACTATGGCTACACCTTC.

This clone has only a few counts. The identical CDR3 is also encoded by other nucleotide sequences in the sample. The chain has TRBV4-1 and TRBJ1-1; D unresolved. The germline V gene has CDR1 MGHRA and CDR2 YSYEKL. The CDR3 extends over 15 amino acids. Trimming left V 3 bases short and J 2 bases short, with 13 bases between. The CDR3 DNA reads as TGCGCCAGCAGCCAGACGGGCCAGGCAAACACTGAAGCTTTCTTT. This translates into CASSQTGQANTEAFF.

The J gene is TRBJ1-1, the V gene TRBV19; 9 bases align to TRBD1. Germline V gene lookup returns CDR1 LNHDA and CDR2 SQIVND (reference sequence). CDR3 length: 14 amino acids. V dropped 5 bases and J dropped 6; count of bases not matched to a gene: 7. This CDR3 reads CASSLGQGPAEAFF. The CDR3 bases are TGTGCCAGTAGTTTGGGACAGGGCCCGGCTGAAGCTTTCTTT.